These 21 T cell receptor beta chains were sequenced from one sample in a study of T cell repertoires in ileal Crohn's disease. Time point in this sample: inflamed ileum from the surgical specimen. Clones were sequenced by immunoSEQ multiplex PCR, and TCRdb holds only the in-frame ones, with some missing. This table has 3,500 to 5,000 clones, roughly 80% appearing once. The sample was ileal tissue. The receptors were gathered from an adult with Crohn's disease.

V and J are TRBV6-1 and TRBJ2-1, with D perhaps assigned TRBD1 or TRBD2 (6 bases each). The CDR3 contains 14 residues. From germline, CDR1 is MNHNS and CDR2 SASEGT. The germline V and J ends were trimmed by 6 bases and 1 base, with 10 bases remaining between them. CDR3 in DNA: TGTGCCAGCAGGGCGGGACAATCCTACAATGAGCAGTTCTTC. This translates into CASRAGQSYNEQFF.

In this sample, this clone turned up a few times. The chain links TRBV19 to TRBJ1-1; D is perhaps TRBD1 (5 bases). In germline, CDR1 is LNHDA, CDR2 SQIVND (reference sequence). This CDR3 has 16 amino acids. The ends were cut back, 3 bases at V and 0 bases at J, with 14 bases in the middle. The CDR3, as DNA: TGTGCCAGTAGTATGGGGACTGGGTACATGAACACTGAAGCTTTCTTT. Protein product: CASSMGTGYMNTEAFF.

V usage is TRBV11-2 and J usage is TRBJ1-1; possible D gene TRBD1, 5 bases. V was cut by 2 bases and J by 7 bases, with 11 bases left in between. Germline CDR1 SGHAT, CDR2 FQNNGV. This CDR3 is built from 13 residues. The CDR3 DNA sequence: TGTGCCAGCAGCTTAAGGGGCGCAGGTGAAGCTTTCTTT. Its protein is CASSLRGAGEAFF.

V usage is TRBV18 and J usage is TRBJ1-1; tentative D call: TRBD1 (5 bases). V dropped 3 bases and J dropped 2 bases, with 10 bases sitting between them. The CDR3 is 14 amino acids. Germline CDR1 and CDR2: KGHSH and LQKENI. CDR3 DNA: TGTGCCAGCTCACCGGCAGGGTCTAACACTGAAGCTTTCTTT. Protein sequence: CASSPAGSNTEAFF.

This clone was seen a handful of times. The gene calls are TRBV18 and TRBJ1-6; D is ambiguous. CDR3 length: 17 residues. V lost 1 base, J lost 5 bases, and 15 bases lay in between. In germline, CDR1 is KGHSH, CDR2 LQKENI. Here the CDR3 reads CASSPRASQINNSPLHF. In DNA form, the CDR3 reads TGTGCCAGCTCACCACGCGCGTCCCAAATTAATAATTCACCCCTCCACTTT.

The chain has TRBV5-1 and TRBJ1-1; 11 bases fit TRBD1. V lost 3 bases and J lost 0; bases outside the gene matches: 13. There are 19 residues in the CDR3. Germline V lookup: CDR1 SGHRS, CDR2 YFSETQ. CDR3 nucleotide sequence: TGCGCCAGCAGCTCTCTGCGGGACAGGGGGAATTTAATGAACACTGAAGCTTTCTTT. Encoded protein: CASSSLRDRGNLMNTEAFF.

The V call is TRBV5-1, the J call TRBJ2-3; 7 nucleotides match TRBD2. The CDR3 spans 15 residues. After removal of 4 bases from V and 1 base from J, the junction contained 6 bases not matched to a gene. The germline gives CDR1 SGHRS, CDR2 YFSETQ. The CDR3 DNA is TGCGCCAGCAGCGGCCGGAGCGGGGGCACAGATACGCAGTATTTT. It encodes CASSGRSGGTDTQYF.

The chain links TRBV6-9 to TRBJ1-1; 7 nucleotides line up with TRBD1. Germline V CDR1 and CDR2: MNHGY, SVAAGI. Trimming at V came to 4 bases and at J to 3 bases, leaving 5 bases not matched to a gene. CDR3 length: 14 amino acids. The CDR3 protein is CASSSPDRYTEAFF. The CDR3 DNA reads as TGTGCCAGCAGTTCCCCGGACAGGTACACTGAAGCTTTCTTT.

V and J are TRBV5-6 and TRBJ2-3; 9 bases agree with TRBD1. V shed 5 bases, J shed 7 bases, and the junction held 11 bases outside the gene matches. The CDR3 runs to 15 residues. From germline, CDR1 is SGHDT and CDR2 YYEEEE. CDR3 in DNA: TGTGCCAGCAGTTGGACCGGGACAGGGCGAAATACGCAGTATTTT. Translation: CASSWTGTGRNTQYF.

This chain connects TRBV27 to TRBJ1-2; 8 bases fit TRBD1. The germline V gene encodes CDR1 MNHEY and CDR2 SMNVEV (reference sequence). The CDR3 is 14 amino acids. With V trimmed by 3 bases and J by 9 bases, 9 bases remained unmatched. The CDR3 nucleotides read TGTGCCAGCAGTTTTGGACAGGGAAGTTTTAGCTACACCTTC. Protein product: CASSFGQGSFSYTF.

This clone occurred a few times. The genes are TRBV28 and TRBJ2-5; a weak D match, TRBD2 (7 bases). The CDR3 length is 15 residues. The V and J ends lost 3 bases and 5 bases respectively, with 16 bases between them. Germline lookup yields CDR1 MDHEN and CDR2 SYDVKM. CDR3 sequence (DNA): TGTGCCAGCAGTTTGGGGGGGGCTATTATCGAGACCCAGTACTTC. Its translation is CASSLGGAIIETQYF.

The chain is built from TRBV4-3 and TRBJ1-4, with 9 bases aligning to TRBD1. The CDR3 runs 16 residues. Germline CDR1 reads LGHNA; CDR2 reads YSLEER. V lost 1 base to trimming and J lost 3 bases; unmatched junction nucleotides: 3. The CDR3 region is CASSQGDRAPNEKLFF. DNA for the CDR3: TGCGCCAGCAGCCAAGGGGACAGGGCTCCTAATGAAAAACTGTTTTTT.

The DNA of the CDR3 is TGTGCCAGTAGTATAGGGGATGGGGCCAACGTCCTGACTTTC. It is translated as CASSIGDGANVLTF. The V gene is TRBV19, the J gene TRBJ2-6; no clear D. The CDR3 extends over 14 amino acids. The V gene lost 1 base and the J gene lost 3 bases, with 4 bases spanning the gap. CDR1 and CDR2 from the germline V gene are LNHDA and SQIVND (reference sequence).

The chain recombines TRBV29-1 with TRBJ1-5; possibly TRBD1 for D (5 bases). CDR3 length: 14 residues. V shed 6 bases and J shed 6 bases, with 18 bases lying between them. The germline V gene has CDR1 SQVTM and CDR2 ANQGSEA. CDR3: CSVAGGGWGQPQHF. The CDR3 region has the DNA TGCAGCGTAGCGGGCGGGGGATGGGGTCAGCCCCAGCATTTT. Full variable domain (remainder filled in from reference TRBV29-1 and TRBJ1-5): SAVISQKPSRDICQRGTSLTIQCQVDSQVTMMFWYRQQPGQSLTLIATANQGSEATYESGFVIDKFPISRPNLTFSTLTVSNMSPEDSSIYLCSVAGGGWGQPQHFGDGTRLSIL.

J is TRBJ2-7 and V is TRBV5-1; no reliable D call. CDR3 size: 14 residues. Trimming took 2 bases from V and 9 from J, leaving 18 bases between them. Germline V gene data show CDR1 as SGHRS and CDR2 as YFSETQ. CDR3 sequence reads: CASSFIKPYERQYF. The CDR3 bases are TGCGCCAGCAGCTTCATTAAACCCTACGAGCGGCAGTACTTC.

The chain employs TRBV7-8 and TRBJ2-1; D is uncertain. Germline V gene sequence: CDR1 SGHVS, CDR2 FQNEAQ. This CDR3 spans 15 amino acids. The V gene lost 1 base and the J gene lost 7 bases, with 14 bases spanning the gap. The CDR3 is CASSLVQTLMNEQFF. The CDR3, as DNA: TGTGCCAGCAGCTTAGTACAGACCTTAATGAATGAGCAGTTCTTC. The full variable domain, its missing parts supplied by reference TRBV7-8 and TRBJ2-1, is GAGVSQSPRYKVAKRGQDVALRCDPISGHVSLFWYQQALGQGPEFLTYFQNEAQLDKSGLPSDRFFAERPEGSVSTLKIQRTQQEDSAVYLCASSLVQTLMNEQFFGPGTRLTVL.

This clone was detected once. This chain uses TRBV6-5 with TRBJ1-2, with 7 bases identical to TRBD1. The CDR3 contains 14 residues. Germline V gene sequence: CDR1 MNHEY, CDR2 SVGAGI. The trim removed 6 bases at V and 8 bases at J, leaving 12 bases unmatched. Here the CDR3 reads CASSKTGASGGYTF. Here the CDR3 DNA reads TGTGCCAGCAGCAAAACAGGGGCCAGCGGAGGCTACACCTTC.

This chain connects TRBV5-1 to TRBJ1-1; D is unresolved. The germline V and J ends were trimmed by 0 bases and 10 bases, with 16 bases remaining between them. This CDR3 comprises 14 residues. The germline CDR1 and CDR2 sequences are SGHRS and YFSETQ. CDR3 nucleotide sequence: TGCGCCAGCAGCTTGGACGGACCTAAACTAGGAGCTTTCTTT. It yields the protein CASSLDGPKLGAFF. The full variable domain, in which reference TRBV5-1 and TRBJ1-1 provide the parts outside the CDR3, is KAGVTQTPRYLIKTRGQQVTLSCSPISGHRSVSWYQQTPGQGLQFLFEYFSETQRNKGNFPGRFSGRQFSNSRSEMNVSTLELGDSALYLCASSLDGPKLGAFFGQGTRLTVV.

V is TRBV10-2 and J is TRBJ1-4; D not certain. Germline assignment: CDR1 WSHSY and CDR2 SAAADI. CDR3 length equals 13 residues. V shed 6 bases and J shed 2 bases, with 7 bases lying between them. The CDR3 spells CASRVTTNEKLFF. The CDR3 DNA reads as TGCGCCAGCAGGGTGACCACTAATGAAAAACTGTTTTTT.

The chain joins TRBV30 to TRBJ1-2; TRBD1 is a possible D gene (5 bases). CDR1 and CDR2 from the germline V gene are GTSNPN and SVGIG (reference sequence). CDR3 length: 12 amino acids. V lost 2 bases and J 4 bases, leaving 8 bases between the germline ends. The CDR3 here is CAWSRGGYGYTF. The CDR3 coding sequence is TGTGCCTGGAGTAGGGGCGGCTATGGCTACACCTTC.

The chain recombines TRBV5-1 with TRBJ1-2; D gene ambiguous. V dropped 4 bases and J dropped 8 bases, with 21 bases sitting between them. The CDR3 is made up of 15 amino acids. Germline V gene lookup returns CDR1 SGHRS and CDR2 YFSETQ. This CDR3 reads CASSTNIGQPRGYTF. CDR3 coding DNA: TGCGCCAGCAGCACCAACATCGGGCAACCCAGGGGCTACACCTTC.